These 32 T cell receptor beta chains were all obtained from the same sample, sequenced in a study of neoadjuvant nivolumab and ipilimumab in lung cancer. The data were produced by immunoSEQ multiplex PCR, yet TCRdb's version contains in-frame clones alone and is incomplete. The sample has tens of thousands of clones, approximately 90% seen once; the top ten hold roughly 4.5%. The specimen comprised peripheral blood, sampled after neoadjuvant nivolumab, alone or with ipilimumab, at or shortly before surgery. Source of these receptors: an adult with non-small cell lung cancer.

The rearrangement joins TRBV6-1 to TRBJ1-2; D remains ambiguous. CDR1 is MNHNS and CDR2 is SASEGT in the germline V gene. This CDR3 contains 15 residues. V was clipped by 2 bases and J by 4 bases, with 14 bases between them. CDR3 bases: TGTGCCAGCAGTGAAAGTCTCGGGGAAGGCTATGGCTACACCTTC. Its translation: CASSESLGEGYGYTF.

The rearrangement uses TRBV5-1 and TRBJ2-2, with D uncertain. Germline V CDR1 and CDR2: SGHRS, YFSETQ. Trimming shortened V by 0 bases and J by 5 bases, and 14 bases separated the two germline ends. The CDR3 totals 16 residues. DNA for the CDR3: TGCGCCAGCAGCTTGGCCCCGGGTTCTGGGACCGGGGAGCTGTTTTTT. Residues: CASSLAPGSGTGELFF.

This clone was seen a single time. The rearrangement joins TRBV28 to TRBJ1-2, with 7 bases that match TRBD1. Germline-derived CDR1 and CDR2 are MDHEN and SYDVKM. CDR3 length: 14 amino acids. V was clipped by 6 bases and J by 2 bases; unmatched bases: 6. The CDR3: CASRTGQRNYGYTF. CDR3 in DNA: TGTGCCAGCAGAACGGGACAGAGAAACTATGGCTACACCTTC.

The rearrangement uses TRBV4-3 and TRBJ2-1; weak D call: TRBD2 (5 bases). CDR1 is LGHNA and CDR2 is YSLEER in the germline V gene. The CDR3 runs to 14 residues. V was cut by 0 bases and J by 10 bases, with 13 bases left in between. In nucleotides, the CDR3 is TGCGCCAGCAGCCAAGATTTCGGGGAGCGCGAGCAGTTCTTC. It yields the protein CASSQDFGEREQFF.

The V call is TRBV6-5, the J call TRBJ2-3, with TRBD1 as a possible D gene (5 bases). Germline V lookup: CDR1 MNHEY, CDR2 SVGAGI. The CDR3 length is 15 residues. The V end lost 8 bases, the J end lost 2 bases, and 17 bases lay between the germline ends. The CDR3 bases are TGTGCCAGCGGCGGAATAGGGGCGGCCACAGATACGCAGTATTTT. Translation gives CASGGIGAATDTQYF.

This chain connects TRBV9 to TRBJ2-1; TRBD2 agrees at 14 bases. J gave up 3 bases and V 4 bases, and 6 bases lay outside the gene matches. The CDR3 runs 17 residues. From germline, CDR1 is SGDLS and CDR2 YYNGEE. The chain's CDR3 is CASSTGTSGGYYNEQFF. DNA of the CDR3: TGTGCCAGCAGCACTGGGACTAGCGGGGGCTACTACAATGAGCAGTTCTTC.

The gene calls are TRBV7-2 and TRBJ2-7; no firm D call. Germline values: CDR1 SGHTA, CDR2 FQGNSA. The length of the CDR3 is 13 residues. The ends were cut back, 5 bases at V and 4 bases at J, with 12 bases in the middle. CDR3 loop: CASSPSGIYEQYF. CDR3 nucleotides: TGTGCCAGCAGCCCTAGTGGCATTTACGAGCAGTACTTC. The complete variable domain, with remaining parts taken from reference TRBV7-2 and TRBJ2-7, reads GAGVSQSPSNKVTEKGKDVELRCDPISGHTALYWYRQSLGQGLEFLIYFQGNSAPDKSGLPSDRFSAERTGGSVSTLTIQRTQQEDSAVYLCASSPSGIYEQYFGPGTRLTVT.

The V call is TRBV29-1, the J call TRBJ2-1; D is perhaps TRBD2 (7 bases). V dropped 7 bases and J dropped 0 bases, with 16 bases sitting between them. Per the germline V gene, CDR1 is SQVTM and CDR2 is ANQGSEA. The CDR3 loop spans 15 amino acids. The CDR3 protein is CSAKGGIGSYNEQFF. CDR3 coding DNA: TGCAGCGCTAAGGGGGGGATCGGCTCCTACAATGAGCAGTTCTTC.

This clone appeared a single time. The J gene is TRBJ1-5, the V gene TRBV7-9, with D unresolved. The V gene lost 5 bases and the J gene lost 0 bases, with 8 bases spanning the gap. The CDR3 is 14 amino acids. Germline CDR1 reads SEHNR; CDR2 reads FQNEAQ (reference sequence). The CDR3 nucleotides are TGTGCCAGCAGCCCCACGGGTAGCAATCAGCCCCAGCATTTT. This codes for CASSPTGSNQPQHF.

The chain joins TRBV27 to TRBJ1-5; a weak D match, TRBD1 (5 bases). Germline values: CDR1 MNHEY, CDR2 SMNVEV (reference sequence). The V end was cut by 6 bases, the J end by 2 bases, with 5 bases between. This CDR3 has 12 amino acids. CDR3 protein: CASRQGNQPQHF. CDR3 sequence (DNA): TGTGCCAGCAGACAGGGCAATCAGCCCCAGCATTTT.

The chain employs TRBV2 and TRBJ1-3, with unresolved D. The germline V and J ends were trimmed by 8 bases and 1 base, with 9 bases remaining between them. Germline V gene lookup returns CDR1 SNHLY and CDR2 FYNNEI. The CDR3 totals 13 residues. CDR3 nucleotides: TGTGCCAGCGGAGGGATGTCTGGAAACACCATATATTTT. Translated, it gives CASGGMSGNTIYF. The full variable domain, in which reference TRBV2 and TRBJ1-3 provide the parts outside the CDR3, is EPEVTQTPSHQVTQMGQEVILRCVPISNHLYFYWYRQILGQKVEFLVSFYNNEISEKSEIFDDQFSVERPDGSNFTLKIRSTKLEDSAMYFCASGGMSGNTIYFGEGSWLTVV.

This chain uses TRBV14 with TRBJ1-6; no clear D gene. The length of the CDR3 is 13 residues. V lost 0 bases to trimming and J lost 13 bases, with 10 bases between them. Germline values: CDR1 SGHDN, CDR2 FVKESK. The CDR3 loop reads CASSQDAFGPLHF. In DNA, the CDR3 is TGTGCCAGCAGCCAAGATGCGTTTGGGCCCCTCCACTTT.

The genes are TRBV27 and TRBJ1-3, with D hard to call. The germline V gene has CDR1 MNHEY and CDR2 SMNVEV (reference sequence). V gave up 7 bases and J gave up 0 bases, with 4 bases separating them. The CDR3 consists of 12 residues. In nucleotides, the CDR3 is TGTGCCAGCATGGACTCTGGAAACACCATATATTTT. It encodes CASMDSGNTIYF.

V and J are TRBV7-9 and TRBJ2-1, with 7 bases fitting TRBD1. Trimming took 5 bases from V and 4 from J; bases not matched to a gene: 8. Per the germline V gene, CDR1 is SEHNR and CDR2 is FQNEAQ (reference sequence). There are 15 residues in the CDR3. Here the CDR3 reads CASSPRTGRYNEQFF. The CDR3 region has the DNA TGTGCCAGCAGCCCCAGGACAGGCAGGTACAATGAGCAGTTCTTC. Filled out from reference TRBV7-9 and TRBJ2-1, the complete variable domain reads DTGVSQNPRHKITKRGQNVTFRCDPISEHNRLYWYRQTLGQGPEFLTYFQNEAQLEKSRLLSDRFSAERPKGSFSTLEIQRTEQGDSAMYLCASSPRTGRYNEQFFGPGTRLTVL.

The CDR3 reads CATSRDGGGTFEKLFF. The CDR3 DNA is TGTGCCACCAGCAGAGATGGGGGGGGTACCTTCGAAAAACTGTTTTTT. The chain joins TRBV15 to TRBJ1-4, with D possibly being TRBD1 (5 bases). CDR1 is LNHNV and CDR2 is YYDKDF in the germline V gene (reference sequence). Trimming left V 0 bases short and J 8 bases short, with 16 bases between. This CDR3 spans 16 amino acids.

The chain carries TRBV7-2 and TRBJ2-2; tentative D call: TRBD1 (5 bases). CDR3 length: 13 residues. CDR1 and CDR2 (germline): SGHTA, FQGNSA. V lost 6 bases, J lost 7 bases, and 12 bases lay in between. CDR3 sequence (DNA): TGTGCCAGCAGTTCGCCCAGGGTCGGGGAGCTGTTTTTT. Amino acids: CASSSPRVGELFF.

The chain is built from TRBV7-8 and TRBJ2-7; no definite D call. The CDR3 runs 15 residues. Trimming removed 0 bases from V and 3 bases from J, with 12 bases in between. Germline lookup yields CDR1 SGHVS and CDR2 FQNEAQ. CDR3 DNA sequence: TGTGCCAGCAGCTTAGCGCCGGGTGCAGGCTACGAGCAGTACTTC. This codes for CASSLAPGAGYEQYF.

The chain's CDR3 is CASSVAPNTNYGYTF. As DNA, the CDR3 is TGTGCCAGCAGCGTAGCCCCGAACACCAACTATGGCTACACCTTC. The genes are TRBV9 and TRBJ1-2; no definite D call. CDR3 size: 15 residues. V lost 0 bases and J lost 2, with 11 bases in between. The germline gives CDR1 SGDLS, CDR2 YYNGEE. Supplemented by reference TRBV9 and TRBJ1-2, the full variable domain reads DSGVTQTPKHLITATGQRVTLRCSPRSGDLSVYWYQQSLDQGLQFLIQYYNGEERAKGNILERFSAQQFPDLHSELNLSSLELGDSALYFCASSVAPNTNYGYTFGSGTRLTVV.

The rearrangement uses TRBV7-3 and TRBJ1-6; no reliable D call. This CDR3 has 12 amino acids. Germline V gene data show CDR1 as SGHTA and CDR2 as FQGTGA. The V gene lost 3 bases and the J gene lost 7 bases, with 4 bases spanning the gap. The CDR3 DNA follows: TGTGCCAGCAGCTTCCCCAATTCACCCCTCCACTTT. It yields the protein CASSFPNSPLHF. Together with reference TRBV7-3 and TRBJ1-6, the CDR3 gives the full variable domain: GAGVSQTPSNKVTEKGKYVELRCDPISGHTALYWYRQSLGQGPEFLIYFQGTGAADDSGLPNDRFFAVRPEGSVSTLKIQRTERGDSAVYLCASSFPNSPLHFGNGTRLTVT.

This rearrangement joins TRBV29-1 to TRBJ2-5; TRBD2 might be the D (6 bases). CDR3 length equals 14 residues. Trimming removed 5 bases from V and 5 bases from J, with 18 bases in between. The V gene's germline CDR1 is SQVTM and CDR2 ANQGSEA. The CDR3 nucleotides read TGCAGCGTTTGGCTCGGGACTGGCGGGGAGACCCAGTACTTC. It yields the protein CSVWLGTGGETQYF.

This chain connects TRBV7-9 to TRBJ2-3; D is possibly TRBD2 (6 bases). Trimming took off 5 bases at V and 2 bases at J, with 14 bases between the two ends. The CDR3 is 15 amino acids. The germline V gene has CDR1 SEHNR and CDR2 FQNEAQ (reference sequence). Here the CDR3 DNA reads TGTGCCAGCAGCCCCTTGGGACTCCACACAGATACGCAGTATTTT. Translated, it gives CASSPLGLHTDTQYF.

The chain recombines TRBV4-2 with TRBJ1-2, with TRBD1 matching over 12 bases. The germline V gene encodes CDR1 LGHNA and CDR2 YNFKEQ. This CDR3 comprises 15 residues. The trim removed 2 bases at V and 7 bases at J, leaving 5 bases unmatched. The CDR3 DNA sequence: TGTGCCAGCAGCCAACCGGGACAGGGGGCGAGTGGCTACACCTTC. Translation: CASSQPGQGASGYTF.

This chain links TRBV10-3 with TRBJ2-3, with 10 bases that match TRBD2. CDR3 length: 14 amino acids. The J segment lost 1 base and the V segment lost 6 bases, leaving 1 base of the junction unmatched. Germline V gene sequence: CDR1 ENHRY, CDR2 SYGVKD. The CDR3 coding sequence is TGTGCCATCAGGGGGACTAGCGGCACAGATACGCAGTATTTT. Its translation: CAIRGTSGTDTQYF.

The chain links TRBV5-6 to TRBJ2-1, with 8 bases fitting TRBD2. CDR3 length equals 15 residues. Per germline, CDR1 SGHDT and CDR2 YYEEEE. V shed 3 bases and J 6 bases; nucleotides not matched to a gene: 8. Here the CDR3 reads CASSSLAGSGNEQFF. The CDR3 nucleotides read TGTGCCAGCAGCTCCTTAGCGGGGTCGGGCAATGAGCAGTTCTTC.

This chain joins TRBV11-2 and TRBJ2-7; a weak D match, TRBD2 (6 bases). CDR1 SGHAT and CDR2 FQNNGV come from the germline V gene. The CDR3 consists of 16 residues. Deletions cut 3 bases from V and 2 bases from J, with 17 bases between. The CDR3 loop reads CASSFTTGTSTYEQYF. DNA of the CDR3: TGTGCCAGCAGCTTTACTACCGGGACTTCTACCTACGAGCAGTACTTC.

This sequence joins TRBV7-9 and TRBJ1-4, with D tentatively TRBD1 (5 bases). Germline lookup yields CDR1 SEHNR and CDR2 FQNEAQ (reference sequence). The CDR3 spans 15 residues. V lost 5 bases, J lost 5 bases, and 15 bases lay in between. CDR3 in amino acids: CASSQGPHGNEKLFF. As DNA, the CDR3 is TGTGCCAGCAGCCAGGGACCCCACGGAAATGAAAAACTGTTTTTT. Using reference TRBV7-9 and TRBJ1-4 for the parts outside the CDR3, the full variable domain is DTGVSQNPRHKITKRGQNVTFRCDPISEHNRLYWYRQTLGQGPEFLTYFQNEAQLEKSRLLSDRFSAERPKGSFSTLEIQRTEQGDSAMYLCASSQGPHGNEKLFFGSGTQLSVL.

The chain joins TRBV9 to TRBJ1-4; 7 bases line up with TRBD1. This CDR3 has 14 residues. Germline CDR1 is SGDLS and CDR2 is YYNGEE. Unmatched junction bases numbered 5, after V lost 3 bases and J lost 6 bases. The CDR3 loop reads CASSEGQPHEKLFF. In DNA, the CDR3 is TGTGCCAGCAGCGAGGGACAGCCTCATGAAAAACTGTTTTTT.

V and J are TRBV11-3 and TRBJ2-7; D remains unclear. Germline V gene lookup returns CDR1 SGHNT and CDR2 YENEEA. V was shortened by 5 bases and J by 1 base, with 12 bases between the two germline ends. The CDR3 is 14 residues long. The DNA for the CDR3 is TGTGCCAGCAGCGTCGGACCGGGTTCCTACGAGCAGTACTTC. Its protein product is CASSVGPGSYEQYF.

V gene TRBV6-1 combines with J gene TRBJ2-5; D is unresolved. V lost 11 bases and J 3 bases, leaving 7 bases between the germline ends. This CDR3 contains 10 residues. Germline-derived CDR1 and CDR2 are MNHNS and SASEGT. CDR3: CASVEETQYF. The DNA of the CDR3 is TGTGCCTCCGTGGAAGAGACCCAGTACTTC.

The chain couples TRBV11-2 to TRBJ2-3; D perhaps matches TRBD2 (6 bases). The V gene's germline CDR1 is SGHAT and CDR2 FQNNGV. The CDR3 is made up of 15 amino acids. Trimming cost V 2 bases and J 2 bases, with 11 bases left between them. CDR3 loop: CASSLPGLLTDTQYF. DNA for the CDR3: TGTGCCAGCAGCTTACCGGGACTCCTCACAGATACGCAGTATTTT.

CDR3 in amino acids: CASSQEAAGGPWYEQYF. The CDR3 DNA follows: TGTGCCAGCAGCCAAGAGGCTGCGGGGGGCCCCTGGTACGAGCAGTACTTC. J is TRBJ2-7 and V is TRBV4-2; 8 bases map to TRBD2. Unmatched junction bases numbered 11, after V lost 0 bases and J lost 4 bases. The length of the CDR3 is 17 residues. The germline gives CDR1 LGHNA, CDR2 YNFKEQ.

The chain employs TRBV2 and TRBJ2-1; D remains ambiguous. Trimming removed 7 bases at V and 6 bases at J, with 16 bases between. CDR1 is SNHLY, CDR2 FYNNEI, per germline. CDR3 length equals 14 residues. The CDR3 region is CASTTDAASNEQFF. The CDR3 bases are TGTGCCAGCACCACAGACGCGGCCAGCAATGAGCAGTTCTTC. Supplemented by reference TRBV2 and TRBJ2-1, the full variable domain reads EPEVTQTPSHQVTQMGQEVILRCVPISNHLYFYWYRQILGQKVEFLVSFYNNEISEKSEIFDDQFSVERPDGSNFTLKIRSTKLEDSAMYFCASTTDAASNEQFFGPGTRLTVL.